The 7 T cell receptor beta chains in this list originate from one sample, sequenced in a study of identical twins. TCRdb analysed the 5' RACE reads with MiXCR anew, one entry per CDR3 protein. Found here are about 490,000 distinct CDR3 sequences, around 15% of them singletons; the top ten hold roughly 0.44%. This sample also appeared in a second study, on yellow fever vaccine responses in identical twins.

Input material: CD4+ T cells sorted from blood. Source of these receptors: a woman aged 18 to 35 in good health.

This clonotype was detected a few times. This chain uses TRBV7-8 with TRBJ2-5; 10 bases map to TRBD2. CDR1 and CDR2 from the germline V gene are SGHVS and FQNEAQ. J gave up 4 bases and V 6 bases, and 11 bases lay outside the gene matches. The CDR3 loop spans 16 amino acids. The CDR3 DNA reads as TGTGCCAGCAGAACTCCTAGCGGGAGAATAAGAGAGACCCAGTACTTC. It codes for CASRTPSGRIRETQYF.

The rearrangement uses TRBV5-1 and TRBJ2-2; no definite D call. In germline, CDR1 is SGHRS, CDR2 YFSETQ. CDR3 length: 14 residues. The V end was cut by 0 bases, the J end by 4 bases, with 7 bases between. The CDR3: CASSLVQATGELFF. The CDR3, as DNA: TGCGCCAGCAGCTTGGTTCAGGCCACCGGGGAGCTGTTTTTT.

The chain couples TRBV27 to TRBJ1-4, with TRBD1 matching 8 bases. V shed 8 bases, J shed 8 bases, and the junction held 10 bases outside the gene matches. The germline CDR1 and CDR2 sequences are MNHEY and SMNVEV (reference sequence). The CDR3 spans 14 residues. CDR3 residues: CASAGTGSGEKLFF. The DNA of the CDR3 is TGTGCCAGCGCTGGGACAGGTTCGGGCGAAAAACTGTTTTTT.

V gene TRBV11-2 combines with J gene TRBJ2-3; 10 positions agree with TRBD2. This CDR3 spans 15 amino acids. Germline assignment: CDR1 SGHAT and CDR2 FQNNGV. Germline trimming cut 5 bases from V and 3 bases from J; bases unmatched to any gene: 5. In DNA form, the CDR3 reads TGTGCCAGCAGCCCCGCTAGCGGGAGAACAGATACGCAGTATTTT. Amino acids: CASSPASGRTDTQYF.

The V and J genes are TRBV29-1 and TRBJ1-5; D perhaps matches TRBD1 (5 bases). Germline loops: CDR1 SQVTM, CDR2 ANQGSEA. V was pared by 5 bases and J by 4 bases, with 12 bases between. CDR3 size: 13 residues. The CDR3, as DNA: TGCAGCGTTACCGGGACGGAGAATCAGCCCCAGCATTTT. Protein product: CSVTGTENQPQHF.

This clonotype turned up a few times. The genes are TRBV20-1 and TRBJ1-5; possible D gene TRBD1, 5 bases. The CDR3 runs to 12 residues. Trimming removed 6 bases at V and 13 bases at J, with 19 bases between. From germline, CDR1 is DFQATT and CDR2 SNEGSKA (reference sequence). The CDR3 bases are TGCAGTGCCTACCACGTGAGGGGATTTCAGCATTTT. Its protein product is CSAYHVRGFQHF.

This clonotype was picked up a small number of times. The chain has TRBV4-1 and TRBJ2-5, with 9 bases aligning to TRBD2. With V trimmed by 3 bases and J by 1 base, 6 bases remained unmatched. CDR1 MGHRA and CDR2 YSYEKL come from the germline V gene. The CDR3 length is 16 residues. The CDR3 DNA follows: TGCGCCAGCAGCCACGCGGGAGGGACCGTCCAAGAGACCCAGTACTTC. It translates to CASSHAGGTVQETQYF.